The rows below give T cell receptor beta chains drawn from one sample of a study of cytomegalovirus exposure and HLA in healthy donors. The protocol was immunoSEQ multiplex PCR, while the TCRdb copy is restricted to in-frame clones and leaves out a portion. In the table there are about 130,000 clones, around 90% of which are singletons. The material sequenced was PBMCs. All receptors come from a woman aged 25 to 39 in good health and CMV-seropositive. Each CDR3 is given with its conserved first and last residue. D genes are given only for firm matches. Not every row has a clone size; where given, it reads once, few, many or a size class.

cdr3_aa cdr3_nt v_call d_call j_call clone_size
CASSYTLEQPQHF TGTGCCAGCAGTTACACGCTGGAGCAGCCCCAGCATTTT TRBV6-5 . TRBJ1-5 .
CASNPQGPNYGYTF TGTGCCAGCAACCCCCAGGGTCCTAACTATGGCTACACCTTC TRBV7-2 . TRBJ1-2 .
CASSVKLLAEAQYF TGTGCCAGCAGTGTTAAACTCCTGGCCGAGGCGCAGTATTTT TRBV6-1 . TRBJ2-3 once
CASSVTKLQGAGGPYEQYF TGTGCCAGCAGTGTCACCAAGCTACAGGGGGCCGGGGGCCCCTACGAGCAGTACTTC TRBV6-1 TRBD1 TRBJ2-7 .
CASSLGSSGNTIYF TGTGCCAGCAGCCTCGGGAGCTCTGGAAACACCATATATTTT TRBV7-9 . TRBJ1-3 .
CASRGGTLDEQYF TGCGCCAGCAGAGGGGGTACCCTGGACGAGCAGTACTTC TRBV4-1 . TRBJ2-7 .
CASSLTSAGAYEQYF TGTGCCAGCAGCCTTACATCGGCGGGAGCCTACGAGCAGTACTTC TRBV14 TRBD2 TRBJ2-7 many
CASSLRGPYEQYF TGTGCCAGCAGCTTGCGGGGCCCCTACGAGCAGTACTTC TRBV7-8 . TRBJ2-7 .
CASSLMTGENGYTF TGCGCCAGCAGCTTAATGACAGGGGAGAATGGCTACACCTTC TRBV5-1 TRBD1 TRBJ1-2 .
CASSPRVAGEQYF TGTGCCAGCTCACCAAGGGTAGCGGGCGAGCAGTACTTC TRBV18 TRBD2 TRBJ2-7 .
CASSSDISSYNEQFF TGTGCCAGCAGTTCAGACATTTCCTCCTACAATGAGCAGTTCTTC TRBV28 . TRBJ2-1 .
CASSLGINRGTGELFF TGTGCCAGCAGCTTAGGGATTAACAGGGGGACCGGGGAGCTGTTTTTT TRBV7-6 TRBD1 TRBJ2-2 once
CASSEPGQDGTGELFF TGCGCCAGCAGTGAGCCGGGACAGGACGGCACCGGGGAGCTGTTTTTT TRBV10-1 TRBD1 TRBJ2-2 few
CASSLSLGDTEAFF TGTGCCAGCAGCTTAAGTTTAGGGGACACTGAAGCTTTCTTT TRBV13 . TRBJ1-1 .